The sequence of this T cell receptor (beta chain) was determined in a study of control samples from healthy donors and cancer patients. Profiling relied on immunoSEQ multiplex PCR, and the TCRdb table lists in-frame clones only, not all of them. The table includes 170,000 or so clones, 90% to 95% detected once. The clonotype originates from a woman aged 18-29 years in good health. Sequenced: blood.

CDR3 loop: CASSLVGLEGEAFF. In DNA form, the CDR3 reads TGCGCCAGCAGCTTGGTAGGTCTGGAAGGTGAAGCTTTCTTT. The chain uses TRBV5-1 and TRBJ1-1; D ambiguous. This CDR3 has 14 amino acids. Trimming cost V 0 bases and J 7 bases, with 13 bases left between them. CDR1 and CDR2 from the germline V gene are SGHRS and YFSETQ.